This T cell receptor beta chain was recovered during a study of blood T cell repertoires in COVID-19. Overall study: Acute-phase and convalescent COVID-19 samples originated in the United States, Italy and Spain. The cDNA or gDNA used as material had been derived from T cells, B-cell-depleted T cells, or PBMCs.

As originally analysed: Amplification of reference gene primers was used by the study to estimate nucleated cell counts. The data were produced by immunoSEQ multiplex PCR, yet TCRdb's version contains in-frame clones alone and is incomplete. The DNA was the basis for D and trimming; V, J and clone size are from that table. The table has 300,000 to 450,000 clones, around 85% seen once. V shed 0 bases and J shed 4 bases, with 10 bases lying between them. From germline, CDR1 is SGDLS and CDR2 YYNGEE. This CDR3 has 14 amino acids. The V and J genes are TRBV9 and TRBJ1-1; D unresolved. The receptor's source is a young woman with acute or convalescent COVID-19. Sequencing used peripheral blood. CDR3 region: CASSVGSTPTEAFF. In nucleotides, the CDR3 is TGTGCCAGCAGCGTAGGTAGCACCCCCACTGAAGCTTTCTTT.